This T cell receptor (beta chain) originates from a study of CD8+ T cells in alopecia areata. About the study: Treated patients received oral tofacitinib, 5 to 10 mg twice daily.

Samples from alopecia areata patients were lesional scalp punch biopsies and peripheral blood. Sorted populations comprised CD4+ and CD8+ T cells obtained from PBMCs. This clone is a singleton in its sample. Extracted from the samples, RNA was reverse transcribed into cDNA to serve as the sequencing template. This table comes from immunoSEQ multiplex PCR, and its TCRdb copy is limited to in-frame clones, with some not included. The sample lists about 150,000 clones, around 87% seen once, with about 15% in the top ten. V was pared by 2 bases and J by 3 bases, with 10 bases between. The CDR3 totals 14 residues. Per the germline V gene, CDR1 is MNHEY and CDR2 is SVGAGI.

The clonotype originates from a human donor with alopecia areata. This rearrangement joins TRBV6-5 to TRBJ1-2, with unresolved D. Material: CD8+ T cells sorted from blood, obtained at week 0. The CDR3 region is CASSYAAADYGYTF. The CDR3 DNA reads as TGTGCCAGCAGTTACGCGGCAGCAGACTATGGCTACACCTTC.